Each of the 32 T cell receptor beta chains below was sequenced from the same sample in a study of graft-versus-host responses after intestinal transplantation. Clones were sequenced by immunoSEQ multiplex PCR, and TCRdb holds only the in-frame ones, with some missing. The table shows 7,000 to 9,000 clones, with around two thirds occurring only once. Graft specimens yielded both intraepithelial and lamina propria lymphocytes. Material: ileum tissue, obtained around 34 weeks after intestinal transplantation. The receptors shown here come from a human patient who received an intestinal transplant, so some T cells may come from the graft donor.

V is TRBV7-9 and J is TRBJ1-1, with 8 bases aligning to TRBD1. CDR3 size: 15 residues. In germline, CDR1 is SEHNR, CDR2 FQNEAQ (reference sequence). The ends lost 3 bases at V and 5 bases at J; junction bases unmatched: 8. This CDR3 reads CASSFQGQGGTEAFF. The CDR3 DNA is TGTGCCAGCAGCTTCCAAGGACAGGGAGGAACTGAAGCTTTCTTT.

This chain links TRBV3-1 (or the pseudogene TRBV3-2) with TRBJ2-5; D gene unclear. From germline, CDR1 is LGHDT and CDR2 YNNKEL (reference sequence). The germline V and J ends were trimmed by 11 bases and 5 bases, with 6 bases remaining between them. This CDR3 comprises 9 residues. The CDR3 spells CAVGETQYF. CDR3 DNA sequence: TGTGCCGTAGGGGAGACCCAGTACTTC.

On this clone itself: The same CDR3 can be traced to other DNA sequences in this sample. The rearrangement joins TRBV5-4 to TRBJ2-5; D might be TRBD1 (6 bases). The CDR3 loop spans 14 amino acids. V was shortened by 4 bases and J by 2 bases, with 12 bases between the two germline ends. Germline assignment: CDR1 SGHNT and CDR2 YYREEE (reference sequence). CDR3: CASSPGQPQETQYF. CDR3 in DNA: TGTGCCAGCAGCCCCGGACAGCCACAAGAGACCCAGTACTTC.

This chain joins TRBV28 and TRBJ2-3; TRBD1 matches at 7 bases. Germline CDR1 MDHEN, CDR2 SYDVKM. The CDR3 has 16 amino acids. Trimming took 6 bases from V and 1 from J; bases not matched to a gene: 10. The CDR3 loop reads CASRVLLGTGTDTQYF. The CDR3 coding sequence is TGTGCCAGCAGGGTCCTGCTAGGGACAGGCACAGATACGCAGTATTTT.

V and J are TRBV29-1 and TRBJ1-2, with TRBD1 identical over 7 bases. Germline-derived CDR1 and CDR2 are SQVTM and ANQGSEA. The V and J ends lost 3 bases and 9 bases, in that order; junction bases with no gene match: 1. This CDR3 comprises 10 residues. The CDR3 DNA reads as TGCAGCGTTGAGACAGGGAGCTACACCTTC. Residues: CSVETGSYTF.

Only one count was recorded for this clone. The chain links TRBV5-4 to TRBJ2-3; 10 nucleotides align to TRBD2. J lost 3 bases, V lost 6 bases, and 1 base had no gene match. Germline assignment: CDR1 SGHNT and CDR2 YYREEE (reference sequence). The CDR3 is 13 amino acids. CDR3 nucleotide sequence: TGTGCCAGCACTAGCGGGGGTACAGATACGCAGTATTTT. It specifies CASTSGGTDTQYF.

J is TRBJ2-2 and V is TRBV5-1, with D unclear. Trimming removed 0 bases at V and 1 base at J, with 7 bases between. Germline CDR1 SGHRS, CDR2 YFSETQ. The CDR3 totals 15 residues. The CDR3 loop is CASSLELLNTGELFF. The CDR3 DNA reads TGCGCCAGCAGCTTGGAACTCCTGAACACCGGGGAGCTGTTTTTT.

In DNA form, the CDR3 reads TGTGCCAGCAGCTCGGGACTAGCGGGAGTGGGAGATACGCAGTATTTT. Amino acids: CASSSGLAGVGDTQYF. The rearrangement uses TRBV7-9 and TRBJ2-3; TRBD2 agrees at 14 bases. CDR3 length equals 16 residues. The V segment lost 4 bases and the J segment 5 bases; nucleotides outside the gene matches: 5. The germline V gene has CDR1 SEHNR and CDR2 FQNEAQ (reference sequence).

The chain carries TRBV10-3 and TRBJ1-4; tentatively, D is TRBD1 (5 bases). V was clipped by 3 bases and J by 8 bases, with 10 bases between them. Germline assignment: CDR1 ENHRY and CDR2 SYGVKD. CDR3 length: 13 amino acids. The CDR3 here is CAISDREGEKLFF. The CDR3 DNA is TGTGCCATCAGTGACAGGGAGGGGGAAAAACTGTTTTTT.

The V call is TRBV6-5, the J call TRBJ2-5, with D uncertain. V was shortened by 6 bases and J by 3 bases, with 11 bases between the two germline ends. Per the germline V gene, CDR1 is MNHEY and CDR2 is SVGAGI. This CDR3 region has 13 residues. The CDR3 protein is CASRQQHKETQYF. Written as DNA, the CDR3 is TGTGCCAGCAGACAACAGCACAAAGAGACCCAGTACTTC.

This chain joins TRBV10-3 and TRBJ2-2; TRBD2 agrees at 9 bases. The germline CDR1 and CDR2 sequences are ENHRY and SYGVKD. This CDR3 is built from 16 residues. V shed 0 bases and J 2 bases; nucleotides not matched to a gene: 1. CDR3 protein: CAISESLAGNTGELFF. In DNA, the CDR3 is TGTGCCATCAGTGAGTCCCTAGCGGGAAACACCGGGGAGCTGTTTTTT.

The chain uses TRBV28 and TRBJ1-2; D remains ambiguous. Germline V gene sequence: CDR1 MDHEN, CDR2 SYDVKM. This CDR3 comprises 12 residues. The V end was cut by 3 bases, the J end by 5 bases, with 7 bases between. CDR3 sequence reads: CASSLETYGYTF. DNA for the CDR3: TGTGCCAGCAGTTTGGAGACTTATGGCTACACCTTC.

This clone was seen a few times. The genes are TRBV5-1 and TRBJ2-3; 7 nucleotides align to TRBD2. CDR3 length equals 16 residues. V was clipped by 4 bases and J by 7 bases; unmatched bases: 15. Germline assignment: CDR1 SGHRS and CDR2 YFSETQ. The CDR3 spells CASSVWASGGSNTQYF. The CDR3 DNA follows: TGCGCCAGCAGCGTTTGGGCTAGCGGCGGTAGTAATACGCAGTATTTT.

This chain joins TRBV5-5 and TRBJ2-2; the D is unclear. CDR1 is SGHKS and CDR2 is YYEKEE in the germline V gene (reference sequence). Trimming pared 0 bases from V and 0 bases from J, leaving 6 bases between. The CDR3 loop spans 15 amino acids. CDR3 coding DNA: TGTGCCAGCAGCTTGGTCAGCGCGAACACCGGGGAGCTGTTTTTT. The encoded protein is CASSLVSANTGELFF.

The sample holds one count of this clone. This chain links TRBV9 with TRBJ2-1; 8 bases match TRBD2. Trimming cost V 2 bases and J 7 bases; bases outside gene matches: 8. This CDR3 has 15 residues. Germline-derived CDR1 and CDR2 are SGDLS and YYNGEE. CDR3 protein: CASSVIAGPTNEQFF. In DNA, the CDR3 is TGTGCCAGCAGCGTCATAGCGGGACCTACTAATGAGCAGTTCTTC.

This chain joins TRBV7-9 and TRBJ2-1; D is unclear. The germline gives CDR1 SEHNR, CDR2 FQNEAQ (reference sequence). The CDR3 covers 12 residues. Trimming took 6 bases from V and 0 from J, leaving 3 bases between them. Here the CDR3 DNA reads TGTGCCAGCAGGAGCTCCTACAATGAGCAGTTCTTC. Translation: CASRSSYNEQFF.

V and J are TRBV5-4 and TRBJ2-3; D is undetermined. The germline V gene encodes CDR1 SGHNT and CDR2 YYREEE (reference sequence). This CDR3 comprises 15 residues. V dropped 0 bases and J dropped 8 bases, with 16 bases sitting between them. CDR3 amino acids: CASSLDQCECRTQYF. The CDR3 bases are TGTGCCAGCAGCTTGGATCAGTGCGAGTGCCGTACGCAGTATTTT. Full variable domain (remainder filled in from reference TRBV5-4 and TRBJ2-3): ETGVTQSPTHLIKTRGQQVTLRCSSQSGHNTVSWYQQALGQGPQFIFQYYREEENGRGNFPPRFSGLQFPNYSSELNVNALELDDSALYLCASSLDQCECRTQYFGPGTRLTVL.

V usage is TRBV30 and J usage is TRBJ2-7; the D is unclear. The CDR3 totals 10 residues. Per the germline V gene, CDR1 is GTSNPN and CDR2 is SVGIG (reference sequence). The V gene lost 2 bases and the J gene lost 8 bases, with 7 bases spanning the gap. The CDR3 spells CAWSKEQQYF. The DNA for the CDR3 is TGTGCCTGGAGTAAGGAACAGCAGTACTTC.

The V call is TRBV21-1, the J call TRBJ2-7; TRBD1 reflects the table's D call only, with no check against the DNA. TRBV21-1 has pseudogene status. CDR3 length: 17 residues. CDR3 protein: CASSFGPRIQGVGEQYV. The CDR3 nucleotides read TGTGCCAGCAGCTTCGGCCCCCGCATACAGGGTGTGGGGGAGCAGTACGTC.

The table lists this clone with a few counts. The V call is TRBV6-1, the J call TRBJ1-1, with D unclear. Germline CDR1 reads MNHNS; CDR2 reads SASEGT. The length of the CDR3 is 14 residues. The V and J ends lost 6 bases and 4 bases respectively, with 15 bases between them. The CDR3 region has the DNA TGTGCCAGCAGAGTGACTGAACCGAGCACTGAAGCTTTCTTT. It yields the protein CASRVTEPSTEAFF.

V and J are TRBV27 and TRBJ2-3; D not resolved. The V and J ends lost 8 bases and 2 bases respectively, with 20 bases between them. The CDR3 consists of 16 residues. CDR1 and CDR2 (germline): MNHEY, SMNVEV (reference sequence). The CDR3 DNA follows: TGTGCCAGCGCGAGGAGTCCGTCGGACCCCACAGATACGCAGTATTTT. The encoded protein is CASARSPSDPTDTQYF.

The sample holds a few counts of this clone. As DNA, the CDR3 is TGTGCCACCTCGCGGCAGGGAGAGGATACGCAGTATTTT. Amino acid sequence: CATSRQGEDTQYF. This rearrangement joins TRBV19 to TRBJ2-3; D may correspond to TRBD1 or TRBD2 (5 bases each). Trimming removed 10 bases from V and 6 bases from J, with 17 bases in between. Germline V gives CDR1 LNHDA, CDR2 SQIVND (reference sequence). CDR3 size: 13 residues. Filled out from reference TRBV19 and TRBJ2-3, the complete variable domain reads DGGITQSPKYLFRKEGQNVTLSCEQNLNHDAMYWYRQDPGQGLRLIYYSQIVNDFQKGDIAEGYSVSREKKESFPLTVTSAQKNPTAFYLCATSRQGEDTQYFGPGTRLTVL.

The chain links TRBV29-1 to TRBJ1-5, with TRBD1 matching 9 bases. Unmatched junction bases numbered 8, after V lost 7 bases and J lost 1 base. This CDR3 is built from 15 residues. CDR1 is SQVTM and CDR2 is ANQGSEA in the germline V gene. The DNA for the CDR3 is TGCAGCGACTGGGACAGGGCTCGGAGCAATCAGCCCCAGCATTTT. This translates into CSDWDRARSNQPQHF.

V and J are TRBV5-5 and TRBJ1-6; the D gene is possibly TRBD1 (5 bases). V was cut by 5 bases and J by 10 bases, with 13 bases left in between. Germline lookup yields CDR1 SGHKS and CDR2 YYEKEE (reference sequence). The CDR3 runs 13 residues. CDR3 protein: CASRTDSGSPLHF. DNA of the CDR3: TGTGCCAGCAGGACCGACAGCGGATCACCCCTCCACTTT. Combining the CDR3 with reference TRBV5-5 and TRBJ1-6 gives the whole variable domain DAGVTQSPTHLIKTRGQQVTLRCSPISGHKSVSWYQQVLGQGPQFIFQYYEKEERGRGNFPDRFSARQFPNYSSELNVNALLLGDSALYLCASRTDSGSPLHFGNGTRLTVT.

This clone has more than one count but fewer than ten. The chain couples TRBV16 to TRBJ2-2; 11 bases agree with TRBD1. The CDR3 loop spans 16 amino acids. The V gene end was trimmed by 4 bases and the J gene end by 1 base; junction bases not matched to a gene: 2. The germline gives CDR1 KGHSY, CDR2 FQNENV. The chain's CDR3 is CASSPGQGGNTGELFF. The CDR3 DNA reads TGTGCCAGCAGCCCGGGACAGGGGGGGAACACCGGGGAGCTGTTTTTT.

This chain connects TRBV29-1 to TRBJ2-1, with a tentative D call TRBD1 (5 bases). Germline lookup yields CDR1 SQVTM and CDR2 ANQGSEA. The CDR3 loop spans 14 amino acids. Trimming took off 3 bases at V and 4 bases at J, with 13 bases between the two ends. Written as DNA, the CDR3 is TGCAGCGTTGATTTAGGGGCGCGGTACAATGAGCAGTTCTTC. Protein sequence: CSVDLGARYNEQFF.

This clone appeared once. The genes are TRBV5-6 and TRBJ2-7; 10 bases agree with TRBD2. This CDR3 comprises 14 residues. Unmatched junction bases numbered 8, after V lost 5 bases and J lost 6 bases. Germline lookup yields CDR1 SGHDT and CDR2 YYEEEE. The CDR3: CASRPSGGFREQYV. The CDR3 coding sequence is TGTGCCAGCAGGCCTAGCGGGGGATTTCGCGAGCAGTACGTC.

This clone occurred a few times. The chain joins TRBV5-4 to TRBJ2-2; D is unresolved. Trimming pared 6 bases from V and 7 bases from J, leaving 16 bases between. The CDR3 has 14 residues. Germline lookup yields CDR1 SGHNT and CDR2 YYREEE (reference sequence). The CDR3 sequence is CASTLNLAGGELFF. The CDR3 DNA reads TGTGCCAGCACCCTGAATCTGGCCGGCGGGGAGCTGTTTTTT.

J is TRBJ2-5 and V is TRBV5-1; D remains unclear. This CDR3 region has 15 residues. V was trimmed by 4 bases and J by 4 bases, leaving 17 bases between them. Germline V gives CDR1 SGHRS, CDR2 YFSETQ. The CDR3 coding sequence is TGCGCCAGCAGCCCCAATCTAGATTGGCGAGAGACCCAGTACTTC. Amino acids: CASSPNLDWRETQYF.

This clone appeared once. The chain couples TRBV2 to TRBJ2-1; D may be TRBD2 (6 bases). The CDR3 consists of 13 residues. In germline, CDR1 is SNHLY, CDR2 FYNNEI. Trimming stripped 9 bases from V and 9 bases from J, with 18 bases between. The CDR3 DNA reads as TGTGCCAGAAGGGACCAAGCGGGTTCTGAGCAGTTCTTC. Its translation: CARRDQAGSEQFF. Drawing the rest from reference TRBV2 and TRBJ2-1, the complete variable domain is EPEVTQTPSHQVTQMGQEVILRCVPISNHLYFYWYRQILGQKVEFLVSFYNNEISEKSEIFDDQFSVERPDGSNFTLKIRSTKLEDSAMYFCARRDQAGSEQFFGPGTRLTVL.

This clone occurred a few times. The gene calls are TRBV19 and TRBJ1-5, with 9 bases aligning to TRBD1. The trim removed 10 bases at V and 6 bases at J, leaving 19 bases unmatched. The CDR3 loop spans 17 amino acids. Looked up from germline, CDR1 is LNHDA and CDR2 is SQIVND (reference sequence). CDR3 sequence (DNA): TGTGCCACCACGGACAGGGGCTCCTCTCACTCGATTCAGCCCCAGCATTTT. It codes for CATTDRGSSHSIQPQHF.

The chain combines TRBV14 with TRBJ2-2; the D call may be TRBD1 or TRBD2 (6 bases each). The ends were cut back, 2 bases at V and 5 bases at J, with 30 bases in the middle. The CDR3 totals 21 residues. The V gene's germline CDR1 is SGHDN and CDR2 FVKESK. This CDR3 is CASSQNYDFTGRLGVTGELFF. For the CDR3, the DNA is TGTGCCAGCAGCCAAAACTACGATTTCACAGGGAGGTTAGGGGTAACCGGGGAGCTGTTTTTT.